Detailed here is one TCR beta chain. Antigen unknown. Possible read error: a much larger clone is one base away. This sample stems from a study of regulatory T cells in long-lasting Graves disease. Findings and limits, study-wide: With persistent disease, TRBV28, TRBJ1-2 and TRBJ2-5 were the favored segments. Researchers reported studying only peripheral blood, not thyroid tissue.

Relying on iRepertoire HTBI primers and Arm-PCR of CDR3 regions, the team built TCR beta libraries. TCRdb redid the calling of the multiplex PCR reads with MiXCR, one entry per CDR3 protein. The repertoire consists of about 540,000 distinct CDR3 sequences, with roughly 14% occurring once and the leading ten covering over 7.5%. Time point denoted: newly diagnosed GD, antithyroid drugs for less than 3 months. Following extraction of RNA from PBMCs, that RNA was used to make the TCR library. Criteria from the American Thyroid Association guidelines were applied to diagnose Graves' disease. The CDR3 is 17 amino acids. This sample also belongs to another study, concerning T cells in Graves' hyperthyroidism and ophthalmopathy. That report adds: Also found in blood were most expanded thyroid clonotypes above 0.001.

This material consisted of peripheral blood mononuclear cells (PBMCs), taken at new diagnosis, from a patient treated with antithyroid drugs. J is TRBJ2-1 and V is TRBV12-3 or TRBV12-4, with 14 bases matching TRBD2. This receptor was taken from a young man with Graves disease. CDR3 sequence reads: CASRPGTSGSSYNGQFF. The CDR3 nucleotides are TGTGCCAGCAGACCCGGGACTAGCGGGAGCTCCTACAATGGGCAGTTCTTC.